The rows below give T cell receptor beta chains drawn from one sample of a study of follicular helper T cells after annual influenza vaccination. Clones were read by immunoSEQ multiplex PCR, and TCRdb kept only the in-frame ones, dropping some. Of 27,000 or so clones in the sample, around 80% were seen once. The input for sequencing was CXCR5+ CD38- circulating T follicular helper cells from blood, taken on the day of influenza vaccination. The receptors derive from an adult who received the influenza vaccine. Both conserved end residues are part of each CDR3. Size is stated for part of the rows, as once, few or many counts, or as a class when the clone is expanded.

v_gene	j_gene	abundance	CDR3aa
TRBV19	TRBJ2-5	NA	CASSPGQGVGLETQYF
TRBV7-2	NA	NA	CASSLGAGSPYEQYF
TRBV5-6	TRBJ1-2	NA	CASSTPGSQRGYGYTF
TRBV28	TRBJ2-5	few	CASSFGGLQETQYF
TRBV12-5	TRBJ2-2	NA	CASGLGGRSNTGELFF
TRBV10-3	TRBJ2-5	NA	CAISGTGRETQYF
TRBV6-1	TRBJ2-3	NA	CASRDEGTDTQYF
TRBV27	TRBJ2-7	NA	CASSLGDRQYEQYF
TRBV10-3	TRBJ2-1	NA	CAIKGTTPAHEQFF
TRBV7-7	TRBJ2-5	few	CASSQSTGETQYF
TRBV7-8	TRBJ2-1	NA	CASSLGGPGPNEQFF
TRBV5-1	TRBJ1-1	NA	CASSFLEAATNTEAFF
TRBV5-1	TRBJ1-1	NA	CASSRPPIGVITEAFF
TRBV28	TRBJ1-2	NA	CASKIGGGGYTF
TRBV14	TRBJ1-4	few	CASSGGGVGEKLFF
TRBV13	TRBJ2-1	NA	CASSIKQGNEQFF